The source of this TCR beta chain is a study of CD8+ T cells in alopecia areata. Study overall: Each of the treated patients was given oral tofacitinib, 5 to 10 mg twice daily, for moderate-to-severe alopecia areata. Treatment ran 6 to 18 months, with 6 months of follow-up afterward.

The treatment: oral pan-JAK inhibitor, 5-10 mg twice daily. The CDR3 totals 13 residues. CDR1 is SGDLS and CDR2 is YYNGEE in the germline V gene. Trimming pared 3 bases from V and 6 bases from J, leaving 11 bases between. RNA extraction was followed by reverse transcription into cDNA, which acted as the sequencing template. Libraries were prepared by immunoSEQ multiplex PCR; TCRdb keeps only in-frame clonotypes and omits some of them. The repertoire holds some 150,000 clones, with approximately 52% as singletons. The chain carries TRBV9 and TRBJ2-3; possibly TRBD2 for D (6 bases). This receptor was taken from a human donor with alopecia areata. The sequenced sample was CD4+ T cells sorted from blood, obtained at approximately week 56, from a patient treated with tofacitinib. CDR3 in DNA: TGTGCCAGCAGCGCCCCTGGGGGGGATACGCAGTATTTT. It translates to CASSAPGGDTQYF.